The clone carrying this T cell receptor (beta chain) was seen more than once but under ten times. The antigen is not known. The protocol was immunoSEQ multiplex PCR, while the TCRdb copy is restricted to in-frame clones and leaves out a portion. The repertoire has 200,000 or so clones, around four fifths of them found once; the top ten carry about 6%. V lost 0 bases, J lost 6 bases, and 14 bases lay in between. The CDR3 consists of 15 residues. From germline, CDR1 is MGHRA and CDR2 YSYEKL. These data come from a study of cytomegalovirus exposure and HLA in healthy donors. Turning to the study itself: A subsequent analysis stated that the roughly 120 validation repertoires were run on the same platform as the approximately 610 first-cohort repertoires.

Overall study findings and caveats: The classifier was said to identify cytomegalovirus status with high specificity and sensitivity.

The genes are TRBV4-1 and TRBJ1-1; perhaps TRBD1 as D (5 bases). This sequence was found in a woman younger than 35 in good health and CMV-seronegative. The sample comprised PBMCs. The CDR3 spells CASSQEGGKPAEAFF. The CDR3 DNA reads as TGCGCCAGCAGCCAAGAGGGGGGTAAGCCAGCTGAAGCTTTCTTT.